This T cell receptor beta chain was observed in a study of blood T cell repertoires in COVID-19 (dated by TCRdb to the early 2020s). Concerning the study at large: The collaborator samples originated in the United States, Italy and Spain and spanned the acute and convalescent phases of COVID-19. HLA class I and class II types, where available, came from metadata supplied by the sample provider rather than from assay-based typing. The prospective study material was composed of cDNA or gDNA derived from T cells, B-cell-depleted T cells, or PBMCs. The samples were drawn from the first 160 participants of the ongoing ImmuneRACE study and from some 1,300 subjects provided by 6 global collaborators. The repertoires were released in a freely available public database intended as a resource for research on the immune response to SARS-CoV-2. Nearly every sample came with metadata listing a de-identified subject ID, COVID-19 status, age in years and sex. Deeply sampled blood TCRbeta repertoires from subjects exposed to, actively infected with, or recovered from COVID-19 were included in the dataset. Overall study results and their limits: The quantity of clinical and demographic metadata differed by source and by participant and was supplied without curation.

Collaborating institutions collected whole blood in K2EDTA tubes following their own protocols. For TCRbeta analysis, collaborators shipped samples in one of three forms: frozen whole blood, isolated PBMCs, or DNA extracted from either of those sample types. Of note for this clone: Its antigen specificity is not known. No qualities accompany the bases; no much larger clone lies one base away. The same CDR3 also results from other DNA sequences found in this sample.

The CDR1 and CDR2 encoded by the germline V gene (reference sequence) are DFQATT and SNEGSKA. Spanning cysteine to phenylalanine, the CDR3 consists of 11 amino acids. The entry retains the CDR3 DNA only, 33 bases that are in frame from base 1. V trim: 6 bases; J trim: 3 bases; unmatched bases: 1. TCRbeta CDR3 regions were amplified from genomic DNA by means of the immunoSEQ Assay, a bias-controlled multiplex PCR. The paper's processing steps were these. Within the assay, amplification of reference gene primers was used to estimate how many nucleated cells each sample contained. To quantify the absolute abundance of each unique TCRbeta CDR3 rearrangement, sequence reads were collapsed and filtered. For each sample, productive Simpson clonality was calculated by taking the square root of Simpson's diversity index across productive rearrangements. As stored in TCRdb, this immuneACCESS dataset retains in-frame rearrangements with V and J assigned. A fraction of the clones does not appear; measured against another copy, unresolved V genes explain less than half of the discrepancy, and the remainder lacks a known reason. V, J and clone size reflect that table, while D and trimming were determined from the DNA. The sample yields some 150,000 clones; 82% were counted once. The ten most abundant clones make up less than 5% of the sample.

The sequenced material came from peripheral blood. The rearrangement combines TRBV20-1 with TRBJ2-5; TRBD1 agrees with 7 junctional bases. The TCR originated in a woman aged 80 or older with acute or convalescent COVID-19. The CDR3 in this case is CSAGTEETQYF. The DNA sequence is TGCAGTGCCGGGACAGAAGAGACCCAGTACTTC.